This T cell receptor (beta chain) originates from a study of Graves' ophthalmopathy and Graves' hyperthyroidism (dated by TCRdb to 2016 to 2019). Study-wide context: Peripheral blood was collected at initial diagnosis, before any treatment. In several hyperthyroidism patients, the T-cell repertoires found in thyroid tissue were compared with those found in blood. Following sample collection, hyperthyroidism patients were given methimazole at a starting dose of 30 mg daily, and ophthalmopathy patients were given high-dose intravenous methylprednisolone. To explore V-J signatures distinguishing ophthalmopathy from hyperthyroidism, a discovery set of roughly 100 patients (fewer than 45 ophthalmopathy, about 57 stable hyperthyroidism) was enrolled. TCR beta repertoire signatures were used to distinguish Graves' ophthalmopathy from Graves' hyperthyroidism and to predict progression to ophthalmopathy. In total, 135 blood samples were TCR-sequenced: some 43 ophthalmopathy, under 80 hyperthyroidism and approximately 17 hyperthyroidism-to-ophthalmopathy patients. An independent validation cohort was composed of around 19 hyperthyroidism patients and around 16 patients who later progressed from hyperthyroidism to ophthalmopathy.

Ophthalmopathy patients had moderately to severely active disease, Clinical Activity Score of at least 3, NOSPECS grade of at least 4, and disease duration under 3 months. Patients with other autoimmune diseases, uncontrolled infections, pregnancy or lactation were excluded. Clinical symptoms, serum thyroxine, TRAb, thyroid ultrasound and orbital computed tomography formed the basis of the diagnosis. Using Ficoll-Paque density gradient centrifugation, PBMCs were isolated from 9 to 10 ml of fresh peripheral blood. Trizol reagent was used to extract the total RNA, and its quality was then checked on an Agilent 2100 Bioanalyzer. For repertoire sequencing, TCR beta CDR3 regions were amplified from RNA transcripts. A first-round RT-PCR used HTBI primers with the Qiagen OneStep RT-PCR kit, followed by a second-round multiplex PCR, size selection and purification. Sequencing of the libraries was carried out on an Illumina HiSeq2000 in paired-end mode with 100 bp reads. From the authors' description of their analysis: SOAPnuke was used for read processing, and reads with adapters, uncalled bases, a mean Phred below 15, or no exact constant-primer or identifier match were discarded. High-quality paired reads were merged with COPE v1.2.5. Each unique nucleotide sequence was treated as a clonotype, and MiTCR v1.1 was used to align the clonotypes to the IMGT TRB V, D and J references. The analysis was limited to V-J combinations with a frequency above 0.0001, which together covered approximately 99% of repertoires. A TCR clonal expansion and chaos score per V-J combination was defined as the ratio of F50 clonal expansion to chaos observed in the TCRdist matrix. Welch's t-statistics and random forest were used to reduce features to over ten V-J combinations, which were fed into a naive Bayes classifier. The similarity between thyroid and blood repertoires was quantified using the Morisita-Horn index. TCRdb reanalyzed the raw reads on its own, using fastp at Q25 for trimming and MiXCR for clone calling, and kept in-frame beta chains. Identical CDR3 proteins give one entry, which carries the most common genes and DNA. The V and J calls were determined by TCRdb, not by the authors. The sample has 200,000 to 300,000 distinct CDR3 sequences on record, about 46% of them singletons. The ten largest clones take up roughly half of the sample.

A word on this clonotype: Its recognized antigen is unknown. It has no much larger one-base neighbor in the sample; base qualities were not kept.

What the work shows at the level of the full study, not this receptor alone: Most of the expanded thyroid clonotypes with a frequency above 0.001 were also detected in blood, and it was suggested that the thyroid immune response may be reflected by blood repertoires. Sample size was not statistically predetermined, and group allocation was not concealed from the investigators. In validation, the model predicted ophthalmopathy progression with 55% to 71% sensitivity and about 73% specificity; roughly 11 predicted patients were CT-confirmed with GO in a median of approximately 6.5 months. The 13-signature model separated ophthalmopathy from stable hyperthyroidism with approximately 90% sensitivity and almost 84% specificity in cross-validation, and 80%/75% in the test set.

This receptor was taken from an adult man with Graves' ophthalmopathy. Sequences were obtained from peripheral blood.

The CDR3 reads CATSVVGELFF. The DNA is as follows: TGTGCCACCAGTGTTGTAGGGGAGCTGTTTTTT. The rearranged chain carries TRBV24-1 and TRBJ2-2; no D gene is confidently identified. Sequences KGHDR (CDR1) and SFDVKD (CDR2) are obtained from the germline V gene. Counted from cysteine to phenylalanine, this CDR3 has 11 amino acids. Just CDR3 DNA is preserved here, 33 bases in frame from base 1. V is pared back by 5 bases and J by 8 bases, with 5 bases lying between the germline termini.